This TCR beta chain was sequenced in a study of shared clonotypes between healthy human individuals. Losses at the gene ends were 5 bases for V and 6 bases for J; bases not matched to a gene: 9. Germline values: CDR1 PRHDT, CDR2 FYEKMQ (reference sequence). This CDR3 has 14 amino acids. This clone was seen ten or more times. Libraries were prepared by immunoSEQ multiplex PCR; TCRdb keeps only in-frame clonotypes and omits some of them. The data contain fewer than 550,000 clones, about 79% of them singletons. The sequence came from a middle-aged woman in good health. Some clones in this sample may be carry-over from other donors' samples. V gene TRBV13 combines with J gene TRBJ2-7; 8 nucleotides agree with TRBD1. The sequenced sample consisted of PBMCs. Written as DNA, the CDR3 is TGTGCCAGCAGCCGACACGGACAGGGTGGCGAGCAGTACTTC. Residues: CASSRHGQGGEQYF.